This T cell receptor (beta chain) was recovered during a study of identical twins. The germline V gene has CDR1 SGHRS and CDR2 YFSETQ. The V and J ends lost 0 bases and 0 bases respectively, with 7 bases between them. The CDR3 consists of 15 residues. About this clonotype: What it binds is unknown.

Each donor (without exception) was a healthy Caucasian. General observations from the study: Models predicted less out-of-frame TCR alpha sharing in monozygotic twins than was found. While abundant cord blood beta clonotypes carried fewer insertions, memory repertoires showed no such pattern.

cDNA molecules carried unique molecular identifiers, and template switching added a universal primer site. TCRdb itself ran the 5' RACE reads through MiXCR, one entry per CDR3 protein. The sample lists 350,000 to 400,000 distinct CDR3 sequences; 9% were seen once. This chain links TRBV5-1 with TRBJ1-5; tentative D call: TRBD1 (6 bases). The source of this sequence is a woman aged 45-59 years in good health. The sample comprised naive T cells sorted from blood. The CDR3 reads CASSLGTASNQPQHF. Here the CDR3 DNA reads TGCGCCAGCAGCTTGGGGACAGCTAGCAATCAGCCCCAGCATTTT.